This T cell receptor (beta chain) was recorded in a study of blood T cells in healthy people across ages. Isolation yielded PBMCs, at least 7 million per sample, in every case. This CDR3 has 16 residues. Germline V CDR1 and CDR2: MNHEY, SVGEGT. V shed 7 bases and J shed 0 bases, with 15 bases lying between them. This clonotype was seen more than once but under ten times. Primers used in a second PCR of roughly 6 to 11 cycles were a sample-barcoded 5' primer and a J-beta primer mix. TCRdb re-derived calls from the 5' RACE reads in MiXCR, one entry per CDR3 protein. There are over 700,000 distinct CDR3 sequences in the sample; 20% to 25% occur only once, and 9.4% lies in the top ten. This same sample was also part of a study on T cells of mothers and their children.

The V and J genes are TRBV6-2 or TRBV6-3 and TRBJ2-2, with a tentative D call TRBD1 (6 bases). The sample was blood. The TCR comes from a boy aged 10-17 years in good health. The CDR3: CASTTQGQSNTGELFF. The CDR3 bases are TGTGCCAGCACCACGCAGGGACAATCGAACACCGGGGAGCTGTTTTTT.